These 14 T cell receptor beta chains were sequenced from one sample in a study of cytomegalovirus exposure and HLA in healthy donors. The study ran its PCR with 60 Vbeta and 13 Jbeta primers. TCRdb's copy holds only in-frame clones and misses some; the assay was immunoSEQ multiplex PCR. The data contain roughly 120,000 clones, 80% to 85% of them singletons. The sequenced material came from PBMCs. Every receptor here comes from a human donor in good health.

This clone came up a few times. The J gene is TRBJ1-6, the V gene TRBV10-3; D perhaps matches TRBD1 (6 bases). Deletions cut 8 bases from V and 10 bases from J, with 12 bases between. Germline V gene data show CDR1 as ENHRY and CDR2 as SYGVKD. This CDR3 has 12 amino acids. The CDR3 nucleotides are TGTGCCATCGGGGACACGACCTCACCCCTCCACTTT. Translated: CAIGDTTSPLHF.

There are a few counts of this clone. The chain combines TRBV7-8 with TRBJ1-4; D gene ambiguous. The CDR3 spans 15 residues. V lost 4 bases to trimming and J lost 3 bases, with 12 bases between them. Germline V lookup: CDR1 SGHVS, CDR2 FQNEAQ. DNA for the CDR3: TGTGCCAGCAGCTCCATTTCTGGAGCTAATGAAAAACTGTTTTTT. This translates into CASSSISGANEKLFF.

The chain uses TRBV27 and TRBJ2-7; TRBD2 is a possible D gene (5 bases). The length of the CDR3 is 13 residues. Trimming took off 5 bases at V and 2 bases at J, with 10 bases between the two ends. Germline CDR1 and CDR2: MNHEY and SMNVEV (reference sequence). This CDR3 is CASSGGRTYEQYF. CDR3 bases: TGTGCCAGCAGTGGAGGAAGAACCTACGAGCAGTACTTC.

This chain links TRBV4-1 with TRBJ2-7, with D possibly matching TRBD1 (6 bases). The V end was cut by 6 bases, the J end by 1 base, with 16 bases between. The CDR3 is 15 amino acids. Germline V gene lookup returns CDR1 MGHRA and CDR2 YSYEKL. CDR3 nucleotides: TGCGCCAGCAGACCCCAGGGGACGGGATCCTACGAGCAGTACTTC. Protein sequence: CASRPQGTGSYEQYF.

The chain employs TRBV7-9 and TRBJ1-1; 7 nucleotides agree with TRBD1. Germline V CDR1 and CDR2: SEHNR, FQNEAQ (reference sequence). V shed 2 bases and J 0 bases; nucleotides not matched to a gene: 6. This CDR3 comprises 16 residues. CDR3 bases: TGTGCCAGCAGCTTACAGGGGGGTATGATGAACACTGAAGCTTTCTTT. Residues: CASSLQGGMMNTEAFF. Supplemented by reference TRBV7-9 and TRBJ1-1, the full variable domain reads DTGVSQNPRHKITKRGQNVTFRCDPISEHNRLYWYRQTLGQGPEFLTYFQNEAQLEKSRLLSDRFSAERPKGSFSTLEIQRTEQGDSAMYLCASSLQGGMMNTEAFFGQGTRLTVV.

The chain combines TRBV6-1 with TRBJ1-1, with D possibly TRBD1 on 5 matching bases. Germline values: CDR1 MNHNS, CDR2 SASEGT. The length of the CDR3 is 17 residues. The V end was cut by 6 bases, the J end by 0 bases, with 20 bases between. CDR3 amino acids: CASREQQDAPMNTEAFF. DNA for the CDR3: TGTGCCAGCAGAGAACAACAGGACGCCCCTATGAACACTGAAGCTTTCTTT.

This chain connects TRBV6-1 to TRBJ2-6; the D gene is possibly TRBD2 (5 bases). The CDR3 is 15 amino acids. Trimming pared 3 bases from V and 3 bases from J, leaving 9 bases between. Germline CDR1 MNHNS, CDR2 SASEGT. DNA of the CDR3: TGTGCCAGCAGTGAGCGGAGCGGTGGGGCCAACGTCCTGACTTTC. Protein sequence: CASSERSGGANVLTF.

A remark on this clone: Other DNA sequences in the same sample also yield this CDR3. This chain uses TRBV9 with TRBJ2-3, with 7 bases identical to TRBD2. This CDR3 region has 18 residues. Germline V gene lookup returns CDR1 SGDLS and CDR2 YYNGEE. The ends lost 0 bases at V and 6 bases at J; junction bases unmatched: 16. Here the CDR3 reads CASSVGPMGGIIPDTQYF. Here the CDR3 DNA reads TGTGCCAGCAGCGTAGGTCCTATGGGGGGGATCATCCCCGATACGCAGTATTTT.

This clone showed up just once. This chain joins TRBV14 and TRBJ2-7, with 7 bases matching TRBD1. CDR3 length: 15 residues. V lost 4 bases and J lost 6; bases outside the gene matches: 12. The V gene's germline CDR1 is SGHDN and CDR2 FVKESK. In nucleotides, the CDR3 is TGTGCCAGCAGCCCTTTTGCTGGACAGGACATCGAGCAGTACTTC. It yields the protein CASSPFAGQDIEQYF.

The chain combines TRBV19 with TRBJ2-5, with D possibly being TRBD1 (5 bases). V lost 4 bases and J 5 bases, leaving 14 bases between the germline ends. This CDR3 has 14 amino acids. The germline V gene has CDR1 LNHDA and CDR2 SQIVND (reference sequence). Written as DNA, the CDR3 is TGTGCCAGTAGTACCCCTTCAGGGTGGGAGACCCAGTACTTC. Translated: CASSTPSGWETQYF.

This clone was seen more than once but under ten times. The chain recombines TRBV19 with TRBJ1-5; the D gene is possibly TRBD1 (6 bases). The CDR3 is 14 residues long. V dropped 5 bases and J dropped 5 bases, with 13 bases sitting between them. CDR1 and CDR2 from the germline V gene are LNHDA and SQIVND (reference sequence). CDR3 sequence (DNA): TGTGCCAGTAGTTTGACAGGCGTCGATCAGCCCCAGCATTTT. As protein: CASSLTGVDQPQHF. Variable domain in full (rest from reference TRBV19 and TRBJ1-5): DGGITQSPKYLFRKEGQNVTLSCEQNLNHDAMYWYRQDPGQGLRLIYYSQIVNDFQKGDIAEGYSVSREKKESFPLTVTSAQKNPTAFYLCASSLTGVDQPQHFGDGTRLSIL.

The gene calls are TRBV7-9 and TRBJ2-7; 7 bases match TRBD1. Germline V gives CDR1 SEHNR, CDR2 FQNEAQ (reference sequence). This CDR3 spans 12 amino acids. The V gene end was trimmed by 5 bases and the J gene end by 3 bases; junction bases not matched to a gene: 1. CDR3 in DNA: TGTGCCAGCAGCCCAGGGGGCTACGAGCAGTACTTC. Encoded protein: CASSPGGYEQYF.

The V call is TRBV6-4, the J call TRBJ2-5; 7 positions agree with TRBD2. CDR1 is MRHNA and CDR2 is SNTAGT in the germline V gene. V was pared by 2 bases and J by 5 bases, with 11 bases of the junction left unmatched. The CDR3 is 16 amino acids. In nucleotides, the CDR3 is TGTGCCAGCAGTGACGCTCGGACTAGGCGGAATGAGACCCAGTACTTC. Translation gives CASSDARTRRNETQYF.

The CDR3 nucleotides read TGTGCCAGCAGGGAGGACAGGGGCCTTTATCAGCCCCAGCATTTT. Protein product: CASREDRGLYQPQHF. The chain recombines TRBV2 with TRBJ1-5, with 9 bases matching TRBD1. CDR3 size: 15 residues. V was clipped by 6 bases and J by 5 bases; unmatched bases: 8. Looked up from germline, CDR1 is SNHLY and CDR2 is FYNNEI. Together with reference TRBV2 and TRBJ1-5, the CDR3 gives the full variable domain: EPEVTQTPSHQVTQMGQEVILRCVPISNHLYFYWYRQILGQKVEFLVSFYNNEISEKSEIFDDQFSVERPDGSNFTLKIRSTKLEDSAMYFCASREDRGLYQPQHFGDGTRLSIL.